This T cell receptor (beta chain) emerged from a study of T cells in Graves' hyperthyroidism and ophthalmopathy. The TCR beta CDR3 regions underwent amplification using RNA transcripts as the source. During a first-round RT-PCR of the TCR CDR3, the HTBI primer set was used. Using its own MiXCR run on the multiplex PCR reads, TCRdb lists one record per CDR3 protein. This sample has roughly 380,000 distinct CDR3 sequences, with roughly an eighth found just once. Trimming cost V 4 bases and J 3 bases; bases outside gene matches: 10. This CDR3 is 16 amino acids long. Germline loops: CDR1 SGHDT, CDR2 YYEEEE. This clonotype was counted a few times.

The receptor's source is a woman between 18 and 29 years old with Graves' hyperthyroidism. Sequenced sample: blood. The gene calls are TRBV5-6 and TRBJ2-1; TRBD2 matches at 7 bases. CDR3 in amino acids: CASSRWAGTIYNEQFF. The CDR3 DNA reads TGTGCCAGCAGCCGGTGGGCCGGGACTATCTACAATGAGCAGTTCTTC. The entire variable domain, with the rest obtained from reference TRBV5-6 and TRBJ2-1, is as follows: DAGVTQSPTHLIKTRGQQVTLRCSPKSGHDTVSWYQQALGQGPQFIFQYYEEEERQRGNFPDRFSGHQFPNYSSELNVNALLLGDSALYLCASSRWAGTIYNEQFFGPGTRLTVL.